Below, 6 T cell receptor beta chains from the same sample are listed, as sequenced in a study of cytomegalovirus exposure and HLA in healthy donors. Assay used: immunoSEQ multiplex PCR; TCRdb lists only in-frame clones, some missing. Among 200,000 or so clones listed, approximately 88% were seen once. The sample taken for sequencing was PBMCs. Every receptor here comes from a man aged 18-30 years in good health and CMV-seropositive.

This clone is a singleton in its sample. The chain's CDR3 is CASSSAQGARDGYTF. The CDR3 DNA reads TGTGCCAGCAGCTCAGCGCAGGGGGCGCGAGATGGCTACACCTTC. The chain links TRBV7-3 to TRBJ1-2; 8 bases are shared with TRBD1. The germline gives CDR1 SGHTA, CDR2 FQGTGA. The CDR3 length is 15 residues. After removal of 4 bases from V and 6 bases from J, the junction contained 10 bases not matched to a gene.

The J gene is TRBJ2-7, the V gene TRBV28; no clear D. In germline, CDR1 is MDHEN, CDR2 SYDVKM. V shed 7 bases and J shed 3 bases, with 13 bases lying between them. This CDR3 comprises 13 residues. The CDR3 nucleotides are TGTGCCAGCACCCCGAGGCGGTACTACGAGCAGTACTTC. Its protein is CASTPRRYYEQYF.

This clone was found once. The CDR3 coding sequence is TGTGCCAGCAGCTTAGCCAGGGGAAGTGAAGCTTTCTTT. Translated: CASSLARGSEAFF. The chain is built from TRBV7-8 and TRBJ1-1; D may be TRBD1 (6 bases). The CDR3 has 13 residues. Germline assignment: CDR1 SGHVS and CDR2 FQNEAQ. V lost 0 bases, J lost 7 bases, and 9 bases lay in between.

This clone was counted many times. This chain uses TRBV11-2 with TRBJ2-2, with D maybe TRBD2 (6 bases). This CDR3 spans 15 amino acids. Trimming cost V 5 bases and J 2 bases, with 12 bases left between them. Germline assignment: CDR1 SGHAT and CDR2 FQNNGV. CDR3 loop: CASSRLTSNTGELFF. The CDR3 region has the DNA TGTGCCAGCAGCCGGCTGACTAGTAACACCGGGGAGCTGTTTTTT.

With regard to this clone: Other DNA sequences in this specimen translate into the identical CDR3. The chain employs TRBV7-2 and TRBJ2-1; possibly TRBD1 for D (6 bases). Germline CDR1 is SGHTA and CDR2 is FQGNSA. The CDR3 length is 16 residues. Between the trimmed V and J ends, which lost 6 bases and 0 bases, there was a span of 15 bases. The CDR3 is CASSLVGGSSYNEQFF. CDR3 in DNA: TGTGCCAGCAGTCTCGTAGGGGGAAGCTCCTACAATGAGCAGTTCTTC. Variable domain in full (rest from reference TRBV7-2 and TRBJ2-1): GAGVSQSPSNKVTEKGKDVELRCDPISGHTALYWYRQSLGQGLEFLIYFQGNSAPDKSGLPSDRFSAERTGGSVSTLTIQRTQQEDSAVYLCASSLVGGSSYNEQFFGPGTRLTVL.

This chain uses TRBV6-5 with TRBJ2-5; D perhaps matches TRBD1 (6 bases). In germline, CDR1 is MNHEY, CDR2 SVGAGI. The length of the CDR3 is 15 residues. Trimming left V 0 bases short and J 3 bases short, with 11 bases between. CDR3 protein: CASSYSGTRKETQYF. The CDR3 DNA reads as TGTGCCAGCAGTTACTCTGGGACACGGAAAGAGACCCAGTACTTC.